The 12 T cell receptor beta chains presented below share a single source sample, sequenced in a study of resident and recirculating memory T cells in vitiligo listed by TCRdb under 2018. The library was prepared using the immunoSEQ multiplex PCR assay. This immuneACCESS table, as held by TCRdb, lists in-frame sequences with V and J called but not all clones. Of the missing ones, under half trace to an unresolved V gene in checked studies; the others have no known cause. For this sample there are roughly 80,000 clones; about 90% appear just once. Roughly 5% of the sample is held by the ten biggest clonotypes. The sample was blood. The source is a male donor with vitiligo.

CDR3 loop: CASSAYPGGTDTEAFF. CDR3 bases: TGTGCCAGCAGCGCATACCCCGGGGGAACGGACACTGAAGCTTTCTTT. The chain recombines TRBV7-8 with TRBJ1-1, with D tentatively TRBD1 (5 bases). V was pared by 5 bases and J by 3 bases, with 19 bases between. Germline assignment: CDR1 SGHVS and CDR2 FQNEAQ. This CDR3 has 16 residues.

The gene calls are TRBV9 and TRBJ2-7, with TRBD1 matching 8 bases. V lost 3 bases to trimming and J lost 5 bases; unmatched junction nucleotides: 13. The CDR3 has 16 residues. CDR1 and CDR2 from the germline V gene are SGDLS and YYNGEE. CDR3 sequence reads: CASSAKAGGLGDEQYF. CDR3 sequence (DNA): TGTGCCAGCAGCGCAAAAGCAGGGGGCTTAGGGGACGAGCAGTACTTC.

This rearrangement joins TRBV7-8 to TRBJ2-2; D gene ambiguous. The V end was cut by 0 bases, the J end by 2 bases, with 4 bases between. In germline, CDR1 is SGHVS, CDR2 FQNEAQ. This CDR3 contains 14 residues. The CDR3 protein is CASSLALNTGELFF. CDR3 nucleotide sequence: TGTGCCAGCAGCTTAGCCCTTAACACCGGGGAGCTGTTTTTT. Combining the CDR3 with reference TRBV7-8 and TRBJ2-2 gives the whole variable domain GAGVSQSPRYKVAKRGQDVALRCDPISGHVSLFWYQQALGQGPEFLTYFQNEAQLDKSGLPSDRFFAERPEGSVSTLKIQRTQQEDSAVYLCASSLALNTGELFFGEGSRLTVL.

This chain uses TRBV4-1 with TRBJ2-3; the D is unclear. Trimming removed 3 bases at V and 4 bases at J, with 17 bases between. The CDR3 consists of 16 residues. Germline CDR1 and CDR2: MGHRA and YSYEKL. CDR3 amino acids: CASSHPPLSLADTQYF. CDR3 in DNA: TGCGCCAGCAGCCACCCCCCACTTAGCTTGGCAGATACGCAGTATTTT.

V gene TRBV28 combines with J gene TRBJ2-1; the D gene is possibly TRBD1 (6 bases). The germline gives CDR1 MDHEN, CDR2 SYDVKM. The CDR3 is 14 residues long. V dropped 10 bases and J dropped 3 bases, with 16 bases sitting between them. CDR3 bases: TGTGCCACCATGAAGGGGGATAACTACAATGAGCAGTTCTTC. This sequence encodes CATMKGDNYNEQFF.

This clone has just one count. The rearrangement uses TRBV11-3 and TRBJ1-1, with unresolved D. V lost 0 bases to trimming and J lost 1 base, with 3 bases between them. Germline CDR1 and CDR2: SGHNT and YENEEA. CDR3 length: 13 amino acids. For the CDR3, the DNA is TGTGCCAGCAGCTTAGACAGGAACACTGAAGCTTTCTTT. Translation gives CASSLDRNTEAFF.

The V and J genes are TRBV28 and TRBJ2-1; 9 bases align to TRBD2. The ends lost 4 bases at V and 13 bases at J; junction bases unmatched: 11. Germline lookup yields CDR1 MDHEN and CDR2 SYDVKM. The length of the CDR3 is 14 residues. The CDR3 reads CASSSPTIAGVQFF. The CDR3 coding sequence is TGTGCCAGCAGTTCCCCTACAATAGCGGGGGTACAGTTCTTC. The whole variable domain, remainder taken from reference TRBV28 and TRBJ2-1, is DVKVTQSSRYLVKRTGEKVFLECVQDMDHENMFWYRQDPGLGLRLIYFSYDVKMKEKGDIPEGYSVSREKKERFSLILESASTNQTSMYLCASSSPTIAGVQFFGPGTRLTVL.

The chain combines TRBV6-1 with TRBJ2-3; 8 nucleotides line up with TRBD2. Losses at the gene ends were 4 bases for V and 2 bases for J; bases not matched to a gene: 14. Germline CDR1 is MNHNS and CDR2 is SASEGT. The CDR3 spans 18 residues. This chain's CDR3 is CASSAWRPGLGNTDTQYF. CDR3 nucleotide sequence: TGTGCCAGCAGTGCGTGGAGGCCGGGACTAGGAAACACAGATACGCAGTATTTT.

The V gene is TRBV29-1, the J gene TRBJ2-5, with TRBD1 identical over 10 bases. Germline trimming cut 3 bases from V and 2 bases from J; bases unmatched to any gene: 6. The germline gives CDR1 SQVTM, CDR2 ANQGSEA. CDR3 length equals 15 residues. CDR3: CSVEGGTGEQETQYF. The CDR3 DNA reads as TGCAGCGTTGAGGGAGGGACAGGGGAACAAGAGACCCAGTACTTC.

The chain has TRBV18 and TRBJ2-2; TRBD1 matches 7 bases. This CDR3 comprises 15 residues. CDR1 is KGHSH, CDR2 LQKENI, per germline. The junction had 2 bases not matched to a gene; V was cut back by 3 bases and J by 1 base. The CDR3: CASSPTGWNTGELFF. DNA of the CDR3: TGTGCCAGCTCACCGACAGGGTGGAACACCGGGGAGCTGTTTTTT.

The chain recombines TRBV2 with TRBJ1-3; 12 bases are shared with TRBD1. The CDR3 consists of 15 residues. V was clipped by 8 bases and J by 2 bases; unmatched bases: 4. Germline CDR1 and CDR2: SNHLY and FYNNEI. CDR3 in amino acids: CASRGDRGPGNTIYF. CDR3 in DNA: TGTGCCAGCCGAGGGGACAGGGGGCCTGGAAACACCATATATTTT.

The V call is TRBV4-2, the J call TRBJ2-3, with 8 bases aligning to TRBD2. Germline CDR1 reads LGHNA; CDR2 reads YNFKEQ. This CDR3 is built from 15 residues. V shed 5 bases, J shed 2 bases, and the junction held 6 bases outside the gene matches. DNA for the CDR3: TGTGCCAGCAGCTCCTTAGCGGGGCTCACAGATACGCAGTATTTT. It is translated as CASSSLAGLTDTQYF.